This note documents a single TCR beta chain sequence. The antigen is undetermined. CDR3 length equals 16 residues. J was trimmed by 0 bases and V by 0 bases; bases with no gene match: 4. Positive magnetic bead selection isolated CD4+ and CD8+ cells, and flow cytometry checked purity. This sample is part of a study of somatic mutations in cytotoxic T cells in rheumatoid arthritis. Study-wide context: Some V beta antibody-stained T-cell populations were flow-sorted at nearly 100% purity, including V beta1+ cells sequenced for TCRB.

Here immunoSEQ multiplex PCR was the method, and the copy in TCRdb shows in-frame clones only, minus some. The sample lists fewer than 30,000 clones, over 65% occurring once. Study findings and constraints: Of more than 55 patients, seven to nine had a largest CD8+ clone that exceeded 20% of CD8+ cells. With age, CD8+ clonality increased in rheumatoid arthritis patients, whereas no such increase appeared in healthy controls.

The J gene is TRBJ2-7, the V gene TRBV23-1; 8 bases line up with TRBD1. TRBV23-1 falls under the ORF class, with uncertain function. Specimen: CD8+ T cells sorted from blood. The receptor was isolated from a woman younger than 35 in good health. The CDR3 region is CASSQSGQASSYEQYV. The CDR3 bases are TGCGCCAGCAGTCAATCGGGACAGGCGTCCTCCTACGAGCAGTACGTC.